Below, 30 T cell receptor beta chains from the same sample are listed, as sequenced in a study of blood T cell repertoires in COVID-19 (dated by TCRdb to about 2020). Receptor amplification or capture employed the immunoSEQ multiplex PCR assay. Not all clones reach the TCRdb copy of this immuneACCESS table, which keeps in-frame sequences only. Checked studies attribute under half of the gap to unresolved V genes and leave the rest unexplained. This sample has tens of thousands of clones in its table, and 82% of those were observed once. The ten largest clones capture about 17% of the sample. Input material: peripheral blood. These TCRs come from a human donor in a cohort sampled during active COVID-19.

The chain couples TRBV6-5 to TRBJ2-7; TRBD1 might be the D (6 bases). The germline V gene has CDR1 MNHEY and CDR2 SVGAGI. V was trimmed by 6 bases and J by 1 base, leaving 16 bases between them. The CDR3 sequence is 15 residues long. CDR3 bases: TGTGCCAGCAGGGCGGTACCCAGGGGATCCTACGAGCAGTACTTC. Amino acid sequence: CASRAVPRGSYEQYF.

The genes are TRBV19 and TRBJ1-3; unclear D gene. Per the germline V gene, CDR1 is LNHDA and CDR2 is SQIVND (reference sequence). Deletions cut 4 bases from V and 4 bases from J, with 17 bases between. This CDR3 region has 16 residues. CDR3 DNA sequence: TGTGCCAGTAGTACCCGACTTCTCAAGGAAGGAAACACCATATATTTT. Amino acid sequence: CASSTRLLKEGNTIYF.

V usage is TRBV18 and J usage is TRBJ1-2; D might be TRBD1 (6 bases). This CDR3 has 14 residues. Trimming pared 3 bases from V and 8 bases from J, leaving 16 bases between. Germline CDR1 KGHSH, CDR2 LQKENI. CDR3 residues: CASSPNRESSGYTF. The CDR3 bases are TGTGCCAGCTCACCGAACAGGGAGTCTAGCGGCTACACCTTC. Combining the CDR3 with reference TRBV18 and TRBJ1-2 gives the whole variable domain NAGVMQNPRHLVRRRGQEARLRCSPMKGHSHVYWYRQLPEEGLKFMVYLQKENIIDESGMPKERFSAEFPKEGPSILRIQQVVRGDSAAYFCASSPNRESSGYTFGSGTRLTVV.

The genes are TRBV7-9 and TRBJ1-2; 7 positions agree with TRBD1. CDR1 and CDR2 (germline): SEHNR, FQNEAQ (reference sequence). V was clipped by 5 bases and J by 6 bases; unmatched bases: 6. The CDR3 covers 13 residues. CDR3 DNA sequence: TGTGCCAGCAGCCAAACAGGGGTTGATGGCTACACCTTC. Its protein is CASSQTGVDGYTF. The entire variable domain, with the rest obtained from reference TRBV7-9 and TRBJ1-2, is as follows: DTGVSQNPRHKITKRGQNVTFRCDPISEHNRLYWYRQTLGQGPEFLTYFQNEAQLEKSRLLSDRFSAERPKGSFSTLEIQRTEQGDSAMYLCASSQTGVDGYTFGSGTRLTVV.

This clone was detected once. This chain connects TRBV21-1 to TRBJ2-5; TRBD2 is the table's D call and was not checked against the DNA. TRBV21-1 is listed as a pseudogene. The CDR3 sequence is 14 residues long. CDR3 coding DNA: TGTGCCAGCAGCACTAGCGGACAACAAGAGACCCAGTACTTC. Its translation: CASSTSGQQETQYF.

This chain joins TRBV19 and TRBJ1-2; D not certain. This CDR3 contains 15 residues. The ends were cut back, 7 bases at V and 4 bases at J, with 19 bases in the middle. Germline CDR1 and CDR2: LNHDA and SQIVND (reference sequence). CDR3 amino acids: CASTLGPKSFYGYTF. The CDR3 coding sequence is TGTGCCAGTACTCTGGGCCCCAAATCCTTCTATGGCTACACCTTC.

Here the CDR3 reads CASKQQGNTEAFF. CDR3 in DNA: TGCGCCAGCAAGCAACAGGGGAACACTGAAGCTTTCTTT. The V and J genes are TRBV5-1 and TRBJ1-1, with D perhaps TRBD1 (6 bases). This CDR3 region has 13 residues. Trimming left V 6 bases short and J 1 base short, with 10 bases between. Germline lookup yields CDR1 SGHRS and CDR2 YFSETQ.

This clone has more than one count but fewer than ten. Other DNA sequences within the sample encode an identical CDR3. The chain has TRBV5-4 and TRBJ1-2, with 10 nucleotides matching TRBD1. CDR1 SGHNT and CDR2 YYREEE come from the germline V gene (reference sequence). The V and J ends lost 2 bases and 4 bases, in that order; junction bases with no gene match: 5. This CDR3 spans 15 amino acids. CDR3 bases: TGTGCCAGCAGCTTAAGGACAGGGGGGATCTATGGCTACACCTTC. Protein sequence: CASSLRTGGIYGYTF.

The CDR3 DNA follows: TGTGCCAGCAGCAGGGGCGAAAGCAATCAGCCCCAGCATTTT. The encoded protein is CASSRGESNQPQHF. This chain links TRBV2 with TRBJ1-5; TRBD1 might be the D (6 bases). The length of the CDR3 is 14 residues. Trimming took off 6 bases at V and 1 base at J, with 10 bases between the two ends. CDR1 is SNHLY and CDR2 is FYNNEI in the germline V gene.

This chain uses TRBV25-1 with TRBJ2-3; D is unclear. Per the germline V gene, CDR1 is MGHDK and CDR2 is SYGVNS. The CDR3 is made up of 13 amino acids. V was clipped by 4 bases and J by 1 base, with 6 bases between them. CDR3 coding DNA: TGTGCCAGCAGTGGCGCGGGCACAGATACGCAGTATTTT. Protein sequence: CASSGAGTDTQYF.

The rearrangement links TRBV7-8 to TRBJ1-2, with D maybe TRBD1 (5 bases). Germline-derived CDR1 and CDR2 are SGHVS and FQNEAQ. The CDR3 spans 14 residues. V was pared by 5 bases and J by 3 bases, with 13 bases between. The CDR3 region is CASSSSGTDYGYTF. CDR3 sequence (DNA): TGTGCCAGCAGCAGCTCCGGGACTGACTATGGCTACACCTTC.

The chain recombines TRBV6-2 or TRBV6-3 with TRBJ2-7; no definite D call. V was clipped by 2 bases and J by 6 bases, with 5 bases between them. This CDR3 is 11 amino acids long. The V gene's germline CDR1 is MNHEY and CDR2 SVGEGT. The CDR3 DNA follows: TGTGCCAGCAGTTACGTCGGCGAGCAGTACTTC. Encoded protein: CASSYVGEQYF.

The rearrangement links TRBV6-5 to TRBJ2-2, with D maybe TRBD1 (6 bases). This CDR3 has 13 residues. The ends were cut back, 6 bases at V and 9 bases at J, with 14 bases in the middle. Germline CDR1 and CDR2: MNHEY and SVGAGI. The CDR3 DNA reads TGTGCCAGCAGCCGTGATGGGGGCTGGGAGCTGTTTTTT. Encoded protein: CASSRDGGWELFF.

This chain links TRBV5-1 with TRBJ2-1; 7 bases are shared with TRBD2. Germline CDR1 reads SGHRS; CDR2 reads YFSETQ. This CDR3 contains 14 residues. The V segment lost 3 bases and the J segment 5 bases; nucleotides outside the gene matches: 5. The CDR3 DNA reads as TGCGCCAGCAGCTCCTCCGGGACTAACAATGAGCAGTTCTTC. Translating it yields CASSSSGTNNEQFF.

A few counts support this clone. The V gene is TRBV10-3, the J gene TRBJ1-1, with D possibly TRBD1 on 5 matching bases. V was clipped by 10 bases and J by 3 bases, with 12 bases between them. The V gene's germline CDR1 is ENHRY and CDR2 SYGVKD. The CDR3 runs to 12 residues. The CDR3 loop is CATQGQDTEAFF. The CDR3 nucleotides are TGTGCCACCCAGGGCCAGGACACTGAAGCTTTCTTT.

The chain joins TRBV5-4 to TRBJ2-7, with D possibly matching TRBD1 (6 bases). Germline lookup yields CDR1 SGHNT and CDR2 YYREEE (reference sequence). The V and J ends lost 3 bases and 3 bases respectively, with 10 bases between them. The CDR3 totals 13 residues. The CDR3 is CASSSTGIYEQYF. In DNA form, the CDR3 reads TGTGCCAGCAGCTCCACAGGGATCTACGAGCAGTACTTC. Based on the CDR3 plus reference TRBV5-4 and TRBJ2-7, the full variable domain is ETGVTQSPTHLIKTRGQQVTLRCSSQSGHNTVSWYQQALGQGPQFIFQYYREEENGRGNFPPRFSGLQFPNYSSELNVNALELDDSALYLCASSSTGIYEQYFGPGTRLTVT.

This chain joins TRBV7-9 and TRBJ1-6, with a tentative D call TRBD1 (5 bases). This CDR3 contains 15 residues. Germline V gene sequence: CDR1 SEHNR, CDR2 FQNEAQ (reference sequence). V gave up 4 bases and J gave up 5 bases, with 12 bases separating them. The CDR3 DNA is TGTGCCAGCAGCTCGCACGGGACTGATAATTCACCCCTCCACTTT. It codes for CASSSHGTDNSPLHF.

The chain combines TRBV9 with TRBJ2-7, with 10 nucleotides matching TRBD1. V lost 2 bases, J lost 4 bases, and 3 bases stayed unmatched. Germline lookup yields CDR1 SGDLS and CDR2 YYNGEE. The CDR3 spans 14 residues. The chain's CDR3 is CASSVGGQGYEQYF. CDR3 coding DNA: TGTGCCAGCAGCGTTGGGGGACAGGGGTACGAGCAGTACTTC.

The DNA for the CDR3 is TGCGCCAGCAGCCGCGGACAGGGGGCAAGCTACGAGCAGTACTTC. The encoded protein is CASSRGQGASYEQYF. The rearrangement joins TRBV4-1 to TRBJ2-7; 11 positions match TRBD1. The germline V gene has CDR1 MGHRA and CDR2 YSYEKL. V shed 4 bases, J shed 3 bases, and the junction held 5 bases outside the gene matches. The CDR3 is made up of 15 amino acids.

The gene calls are TRBV18 and TRBJ1-1; the D gene is possibly TRBD1 (5 bases). Trimming stripped 3 bases from V and 2 bases from J, with 10 bases between. This CDR3 is 14 amino acids long. CDR1 is KGHSH, CDR2 LQKENI, per germline. This CDR3 reads CASSPTGSNTEAFF. In nucleotides, the CDR3 is TGTGCCAGCTCACCTACAGGTTCTAACACTGAAGCTTTCTTT. Variable domain in full (rest from reference TRBV18 and TRBJ1-1): NAGVMQNPRHLVRRRGQEARLRCSPMKGHSHVYWYRQLPEEGLKFMVYLQKENIIDESGMPKERFSAEFPKEGPSILRIQQVVRGDSAAYFCASSPTGSNTEAFFGQGTRLTVV.

The rearrangement links TRBV5-1 to TRBJ2-2; D perhaps matches TRBD2 (5 bases). Germline-derived CDR1 and CDR2 are SGHRS and YFSETQ. The V and J ends lost 0 bases and 3 bases respectively, with 12 bases between them. The CDR3 consists of 16 residues. In nucleotides, the CDR3 is TGCGCCAGCAGCTTGGACGGCCGGGGTTACACCGGGGAGCTGTTTTTT. The encoded protein is CASSLDGRGYTGELFF.

The chain combines TRBV11-2 with TRBJ2-2; TRBD1 is a possible D gene (5 bases). This CDR3 has 15 amino acids. From germline, CDR1 is SGHAT and CDR2 FQNNGV. Trimming removed 4 bases from V and 6 bases from J, with 15 bases in between. The CDR3 here is CASSSRYQGSGELFF. CDR3 in DNA: TGTGCCAGCAGCTCTAGATATCAGGGTTCCGGGGAGCTGTTTTTT. Together with reference TRBV11-2 and TRBJ2-2, the CDR3 gives the full variable domain: EAGVAQSPRYKIIEKRQSVAFWCNPISGHATLYWYQQILGQGPKLLIQFQNNGVVDDSQLPKDRFSAERLKGVDSTLKIQPAKLEDSAVYLCASSSRYQGSGELFFGEGSRLTVL.

The rearrangement joins TRBV7-9 to TRBJ2-7, with a tentative D call TRBD1 (5 bases). Trimming shortened V by 0 bases and J by 7 bases, and 13 bases separated the two germline ends. The CDR3 loop spans 14 amino acids. CDR1 is SEHNR and CDR2 is FQNEAQ in the germline V gene (reference sequence). This chain's CDR3 is CASSLAGQEVEQYF. Written as DNA, the CDR3 is TGTGCCAGCAGCTTAGCTGGACAAGAGGTTGAGCAGTACTTC.

CDR3 region: CASSYDRRVQPQHF. CDR3 sequence (DNA): TGTGCCAGCAGTTACGACCGGCGGGTCCAGCCCCAGCATTTT. The chain has TRBV6-5 and TRBJ1-5; the D is unclear. The CDR3 has 14 residues. Germline lookup yields CDR1 MNHEY and CDR2 SVGAGI. Trimming removed 2 bases from V and 7 bases from J, with 12 bases in between.

The chain couples TRBV4-1 to TRBJ1-6, with D maybe TRBD1 (5 bases). The CDR3 spans 14 residues. CDR1 is MGHRA and CDR2 is YSYEKL in the germline V gene. Trimming took 3 bases from V and 9 from J, leaving 12 bases between them. CDR3 sequence: CASSQGIRVSPLHF. The CDR3, as DNA: TGCGCCAGCAGCCAGGGGATCAGGGTTTCACCCCTCCACTTT.

The genes are TRBV5-1 and TRBJ2-5; D is perhaps TRBD2 (5 bases). CDR3 size: 13 residues. V dropped 7 bases and J dropped 4 bases, with 14 bases sitting between them. Germline CDR1 SGHRS, CDR2 YFSETQ. The DNA of the CDR3 is TGCGCCAGCGGCGAAGGGAGCGGAGAGACCCAGTACTTC. Protein: CASGEGSGETQYF.

The chain carries TRBV5-1 and TRBJ1-4; 7 bases agree with TRBD1. The V and J ends lost 2 bases and 3 bases, in that order; junction bases with no gene match: 1. This CDR3 region has 14 residues. CDR1 and CDR2 from the germline V gene are SGHRS and YFSETQ. Here the CDR3 reads CASSLQGPNEKLFF. The CDR3 DNA sequence: TGCGCCAGCAGCTTACAGGGGCCTAATGAAAAACTGTTTTTT. Based on the CDR3 plus reference TRBV5-1 and TRBJ1-4, the full variable domain is KAGVTQTPRYLIKTRGQQVTLSCSPISGHRSVSWYQQTPGQGLQFLFEYFSETQRNKGNFPGRFSGRQFSNSRSEMNVSTLELGDSALYLCASSLQGPNEKLFFGSGTQLSVL.

This clone has a handful of counts. This chain joins TRBV5-5 and TRBJ1-1; D unclear. Trimming left V 2 bases short and J 0 bases short, with 5 bases between. This CDR3 has 13 amino acids. Per germline, CDR1 SGHKS and CDR2 YYEKEE (reference sequence). DNA for the CDR3: TGTGCCAGCAGCTTCTTAATGAACACTGAAGCTTTCTTT. Translating gives CASSFLMNTEAFF.

This chain connects TRBV3-1 (or the pseudogene TRBV3-2) to TRBJ2-7, with D possibly matching TRBD1 (5 bases). The germline V and J ends were trimmed by 2 bases and 4 bases, with 18 bases remaining between them. This CDR3 spans 16 amino acids. The germline V gene encodes CDR1 LGHDT and CDR2 YNNKEL (reference sequence). DNA of the CDR3: TGTGCCAGCAGCCAATTCACCGAACAGGCAGGGTACGAGCAGTACTTC. This translates into CASSQFTEQAGYEQYF.

J is TRBJ1-4 and V is TRBV6-5, with D tentatively TRBD1 (5 bases). The CDR3 spans 14 residues. Germline loops: CDR1 MNHEY, CDR2 SVGAGI. Trimming took off 5 bases at V and 10 bases at J, with 17 bases between the two ends. This chain's CDR3 is CASSIDSNERKLFF. CDR3 DNA: TGTGCCAGCAGTATAGACAGTAATGAACGAAAACTGTTTTTT.